These T cell receptor beta chains were read from a single sample in a study of shared clonotypes between healthy human individuals. The assay was immunoSEQ multiplex PCR, and TCRdb's table has in-frame clones only and misses some. The repertoire includes about 1 million clones, roughly 80% of them detected once, and about 1.5% sits in the top ten. Material: memory CD4+ T cells sorted from blood. These TCRs come from a man younger than 30 in good health. Each CDR3 is given with its conserved first and last residue. A D gene is named only where the DNA matches it firmly. Where a row states a size, it is once, few, many or the class of an expanded clone; other rows omit it.

DNA,CDR3,V,size,D,J
TGTGCCAGCAGCTTGCGGGGGTCTGCCCAATTGTACCAAGAGACCCAGTACTTC,CASSLRGSAQLYQETQYF,TRBV7-3,NA,TRBD2,TRBJ2-5
TGCGCCAGCAGCCAAGAAAAGTCAGCCTACAATGAGCAGTTCTTC,CASSQEKSAYNEQFF,TRBV4-3,NA,NA,TRBJ2-1
TGTGCCTGGAGTACCCCGGGACTAGCGGGGGGTACGCAGTATTTT,CAWSTPGLAGGTQYF,TRBV30,NA,TRBD2,TRBJ2-3
TGTGCCAGTAGTATAGCCAGGACCTATGGCTACACCTTC,CASSIARTYGYTF,TRBV19,NA,NA,TRBJ1-2
TGTGCCAGCAGTTTACCAAGCCTGGGTCGCGACCAGTACTTC,CASSLPSLGRDQYF,TRBV28,NA,NA,TRBJ2-7
TGCGCCAGCAGCCCGAGGACCGCCTCCTACGAGCAGTACTTC,CASSPRTASYEQYF,TRBV5-1,NA,NA,TRBJ2-7
TGTGCTAGTGGTCCCTCGAGCGGGAGTGAGCAGTTCTTC,CASGPSSGSEQFF,TRBV12-5,once,TRBD2,TRBJ2-1
TGTGCCAGCAGCCCCCTGGGCCGATCTGCAACTAATGAAAAACTGTTTTTT,CASSPLGRSATNEKLFF,TRBV7-2,NA,NA,TRBJ1-4
TGTGCCAGCTCACCTTCACTCCAAGAGACCCAGTACTTC,CASSPSLQETQYF,TRBV18,NA,NA,TRBJ2-5
TGCGCCAGCAGGATACTCCGGGAGGGGTGTGGGAAGTTCTTC,CASRILREGCGKFF,TRBV23-1,NA,TRBD2,TRBJ2-1
TGCAGTGCTAGAAGGAATGAGCAGTTCTTC,CSARRNEQFF,TRBV20-1,once,NA,TRBJ2-1
TGTGCCAGCACAAAATCCGAACTGCTTAACTATGGCTACACCTTC,CASTKSELLNYGYTF,TRBV28,few,NA,TRBJ1-2
TGCAGCATAGGGGGGGTGCCCACAGATACGCAGTATTTT,CSIGGVPTDTQYF,TRBV29-1,NA,NA,TRBJ2-3
TGTGCTAGTGGTGCGGCCCCCCGGGGCCGGGGCCTTAATGAGCAGTTCTTC,CASGAAPRGRGLNEQFF,TRBV12-5,NA,NA,TRBJ2-1
TGTGCCAGCAGAGACCCGTTTGAGCAGTTCTTC,CASRDPFEQFF,TRBV27,NA,NA,TRBJ2-1
TGTGCCTGGAGTAAAGACAGGCGCACTGAAGCTTTCTTT,CAWSKDRRTEAFF,TRBV30,NA,NA,TRBJ1-1
TGTGCCAGCTCACCACAGGGGACGAACACTGAAGCTTTCTTT,CASSPQGTNTEAFF,TRBV18,NA,NA,TRBJ1-1
TGTGCCAGTAGTCCCAGGACTACCTCCTACGAGCAGTACTTC,CASSPRTTSYEQYF,TRBV19,NA,NA,TRBJ2-7
TGCGCCAGCAGCTTGGATACGACCCCCACCGGGGAGCTGTTTTTT,CASSLDTTPTGELFF,TRBV5-1,NA,NA,TRBJ2-2
TGTGCCAGCAGCTCCCAGGGGGCCGGCAATCAGCCCCAGCATTTT,CASSSQGAGNQPQHF,TRBV5-5,NA,TRBD1,TRBJ1-5
TGTGCCAGCAGTTGGACTAGCGGAGATACGCAGTATTTT,CASSWTSGDTQYF,TRBV6-4,few,TRBD2,TRBJ2-3
TGTGCCAGCTCACCACCGGGGGAGTTTCTTTCACCCCTCCACTTT,CASSPPGEFLSPLHF,TRBV18,NA,NA,TRBJ1-6
TGCGCCAGCAGCTTGAGTAAGGGTAACGAGCAGTACTTC,CASSLSKGNEQYF,TRBV5-1,NA,NA,TRBJ2-7
TGTGCCAGCAGTTTATCAGGCCTTAATGAAAAACTGTTTTTT,CASSLSGLNEKLFF,TRBV27,NA,NA,TRBJ1-4
TGTGCCAGCAGTCAGGACAGTAACACTGAAGCTTTCTTT,CASSQDSNTEAFF,TRBV6-6,NA,NA,TRBJ1-1
TGTGCCAGCAGTCGGGACGGTGGGTCACCCCTCCACTTT,CASSRDGGSPLHF,TRBV27,NA,NA,TRBJ1-6
TGTGCCAGCAGCTTAGCACAGGGGAACTATGGCTACACCTTC,CASSLAQGNYGYTF,TRBV7-2,NA,TRBD1,TRBJ1-2
TGTGCCCCCAACCCCGGCCAACCGGGGGCGAGCTCCTACGAGCAGTACTTC,CAPNPGQPGASSYEQYF,TRBV10-3,NA,NA,TRBJ2-7
TGTGCCAGCAGCGATGGGACCCTCACCTACAATGAGCAGTTCTTC,CASSDGTLTYNEQFF,TRBV7-2,few,NA,TRBJ2-1
TGTGCTAGCAGCTTCAGTGCGACAGGGGGTTTTGATACGCAGTATTTT,CASSFSATGGFDTQYF,TRBV7-7,NA,TRBD1,TRBJ2-3
TGTGCCAGCAGCTTAGATGACACCGGGGAGCTGTTTTTT,CASSLDDTGELFF,TRBV11-2,few,NA,TRBJ2-2
TGTGCCTGGAGTGTACGAGGGGAGGAGGCTGGAAACACCATATATTTT,CAWSVRGEEAGNTIYF,TRBV30,many,NA,TRBJ1-3
TGTGCCAGCAAGACAGTTTCCAAAAACATTCAGTACTTC,CASKTVSKNIQYF,TRBV6-6,once,NA,TRBJ2-4
TGTGCCAGCAGCTTGGGACATAGCAATCAGCCCCAGCATTTT,CASSLGHSNQPQHF,TRBV5-5,few,NA,TRBJ1-5
TGTGCCAGTAGTTATAGGGGGGACAGGGGACCCAATCAGCCCCAGCATTTT,CASSYRGDRGPNQPQHF,TRBV19,once,TRBD1,TRBJ1-5
TGCGCCAGCAGCCAAGGACAGGGGGCTTTGAATGAAAAACTGTTTTTT,CASSQGQGALNEKLFF,TRBV4-3,NA,TRBD1,TRBJ1-4
TGCGCCAGCAGGTCAGGGACCGGGACGGTGCGTTACAATGAGCAGTTCTTC,CASRSGTGTVRYNEQFF,TRBV5-1,NA,NA,TRBJ2-1
TGTGCCAGCAGTGTAGGCGGGAAGGGCACAGATACGCAGTATTTT,CASSVGGKGTDTQYF,TRBV2,NA,NA,TRBJ2-3
TGTGCCTGGGGGGAGAGGCTGAACACTGAAGCTTTCTTT,CAWGERLNTEAFF,TRBV30,NA,NA,TRBJ1-1
TGCGCCAGCAGTGAGAACAGGGACTACGAGCAGTACTTC,CASSENRDYEQYF,TRBV10-2,NA,NA,TRBJ2-7
TGTGCCAGCAGTGAATTTGGGGTTCTAGCAGAGACCCAGTACTTC,CASSEFGVLAETQYF,TRBV25-1,NA,NA,TRBJ2-5
TGTGCCAGCAGACAGGGACTAGCGGCTTACAATGAGCAGTTCTTC,CASRQGLAAYNEQFF,TRBV2,NA,TRBD2,TRBJ2-1
TGTGCCAGCACCTCTTCTGCCACTAATTCACCCCTCCACTTT,CASTSSATNSPLHF,TRBV19,few,NA,TRBJ1-6
TGTGCCAGCAGTACGCAGGGACTCAATCAGCCCCAGCATTTT,CASSTQGLNQPQHF,TRBV6-1,once,NA,TRBJ1-5
TGCAGAGGAATTGGCGGCTACACCTTC,CRGIGGYTF,TRBV20-1,NA,NA,TRBJ1-2
TGCGCCAGCAGCCAAGATGGAGGGGGAAACTACGAGCAGTACTTC,CASSQDGGGNYEQYF,TRBV4-1,few,NA,TRBJ2-7
TGTGCCAGCAGCCTGACAGGTCAGACTTCCTACGAGCAGTACTTC,CASSLTGQTSYEQYF,TRBV7-9,once,NA,TRBJ2-7
TGTGCCAGCACCAGGGGGCGCGAAGAGACCCAGTACTTC,CASTRGREETQYF,TRBV28,NA,TRBD1,TRBJ2-5
TGCGCCAGCAGCCTGGGGAGGTTGGGGACAGGGAATACTAACTATGGCTACACCTTC,CASSLGRLGTGNTNYGYTF,TRBV5-1,NA,TRBD1,TRBJ1-2
TGTGCCTGGACCGACAGGGGCGAAGCTTTCTTT,CAWTDRGEAFF,TRBV30,few,TRBD1,TRBJ1-1
TGTGCCAGCAGCGCGACAGGGGGGTCACCCCTCCACTTT,CASSATGGSPLHF,TRBV6-4,NA,TRBD1,TRBJ1-6
TGTGCCTGGTCACATGCTCCAGGGAGGGTTGGATATGGCTACACCTTC,CAWSHAPGRVGYGYTF,TRBV30,NA,NA,TRBJ1-2
TGTGCCAGCAGATCCGCAGGGAATTCACCCCTCCACTTT,CASRSAGNSPLHF,TRBV7-2,NA,NA,TRBJ1-6
TGCGCCAGCAGCGAGTGGGGACAGGGGGCTGGAAACACCATATATTTT,CASSEWGQGAGNTIYF,TRBV5-1,NA,TRBD1,TRBJ1-3
TGTGCCTGCTCCCAGGGGGCTGAAGCTTTCTTT,CACSQGAEAFF,TRBV30,NA,TRBD1,TRBJ1-1
TGTGCCAGCAGGGGGACAGGGTGGTTGGCTTTCTTT,CASRGTGWLAFF,TRBV6-1,NA,TRBD1,TRBJ1-1
TGTGCCAGCAGTCTCGTAGGGACAGGGTGGGATGGCTACACCTTC,CASSLVGTGWDGYTF,TRBV28,NA,TRBD1,TRBJ1-2
TGTGCCAGTAGTATCGGTACAGCGATTAACTATGGCTACACCTTC,CASSIGTAINYGYTF,TRBV19,NA,NA,TRBJ1-2
TGTGCCTGTAGACGGGGGAGCACTGAAGCTTTCTTT,CACRRGSTEAFF,TRBV27,NA,NA,TRBJ1-1